Only one count was recorded for the clone carrying this T cell receptor (beta chain). Here immunoSEQ multiplex PCR was the method, and the copy in TCRdb shows in-frame clones only, minus some. The table records some 200,000 clones, approximately 94% of them present only once. Germline V gene data show CDR1 as MDHEN and CDR2 as SYDVKM. The ends were cut back, 4 bases at V and 0 bases at J, with 12 bases in the middle. The CDR3 is 15 residues long. These data come from a study of T cell responses to AZD1222 COVID-19 vaccine. The TCR comes from an adult who received the MenACWY meningococcal vaccine as a control. The sample here was peripheral blood, taken 28 days after the second dose of the MenACWY control vaccine. The V call is TRBV28, the J call TRBJ1-1; D might be TRBD1 (6 bases). CDR3: CASSSLQGMNTEAFF. The CDR3 region has the DNA TGTGCCAGCAGTTCTCTCCAGGGGATGAACACTGAAGCTTTCTTT.